Listed below are T cell receptor beta chains from one sample, sequenced in a study of T cells in Graves' hyperthyroidism and ophthalmopathy. MiXCR, run by TCRdb on the multiplex PCR reads, gives a single entry per CDR3 protein. The sample records about 200,000 distinct CDR3 sequences, roughly 17% being singletons. Input material: blood. Receptor source: a man aged 50-60 years with Graves' hyperthyroidism. Each CDR3 is given with its conserved first and last residue. The D gene is left open where the match is weak. Where a row states a size, it is once, few, many or the class of an expanded clone; other rows omit it.

v_gene: TRBV4-1
len: 13
abundance: once
j_gene: TRBJ2-1
d_gene: TRBD2
CDR3aa: CASGLAGNNEQFF
CDR3nt: TGCGCCAGCGGACTAGCGGGAAACAATGAGCAGTTCTTC

v_gene: TRBV27
len: 17
abundance: .
j_gene: TRBJ2-7
d_gene: TRBD1
CDR3aa: CASSLKPPGQGTNEQYF
CDR3nt: TGTGCCAGCAGTTTAAAACCTCCGGGACAGGGGACGAACGAGCAGTACTTC

v_gene: TRBV5-6
len: 14
abundance: .
j_gene: TRBJ2-7
d_gene: TRBD1
CDR3aa: CASSEVTGGSRQYF
CDR3nt: TGTGCCAGCAGTGAAGTGACAGGGGGCAGTCGGCAGTACTTC

v_gene: TRBV28
len: 17
abundance: .
j_gene: TRBJ1-3
d_gene: TRBD1
CDR3aa: CASSSPRQGASGNTIYF
CDR3nt: TGTGCCAGCAGTAGTCCCCGACAGGGGGCTTCTGGAAACACCATATATTTT

v_gene: TRBV6-1
len: 14
abundance: few
j_gene: TRBJ1-3
d_gene: .
CDR3aa: CASSRQWDDGTIYF
CDR3nt: TGTGCCAGCAGTAGACAGTGGGATGATGGCACCATATATTTT

v_gene: TRBV5-1
len: 16
abundance: many
j_gene: TRBJ2-1
d_gene: TRBD2
CDR3aa: CASSLPGTSEYNEQFF
CDR3nt: TGCGCCAGCAGCTTGCCAGGGACTAGCGAGTACAATGAGCAGTTCTTC

v_gene: TRBV6-2/TRBV6-3
len: 13
abundance: .
j_gene: TRBJ2-2
d_gene: .
CDR3aa: CASRFTDTGELFF
CDR3nt: TGTGCCAGCAGATTTACAGACACCGGGGAGCTGTTTTTT

v_gene: TRBV5-1
len: 15
abundance: many
j_gene: TRBJ2-7
d_gene: .
CDR3aa: CASSLGLGISYEQYF
CDR3nt: TGCGCCAGCAGCTTGGGACTGGGGATCTCCTACGAGCAGTACTTC

v_gene: TRBV28
len: 15
abundance: .
j_gene: TRBJ2-7
d_gene: .
CDR3aa: CASSPPASGTYEQYF
CDR3nt: TGTGCCAGCAGTCCCCCGGCCAGCGGAACCTACGAGCAGTACTTC

v_gene: TRBV20-1
len: 15
abundance: many
j_gene: TRBJ2-2
d_gene: .
CDR3aa: CSARDGREMAGELFF
CDR3nt: TGCAGTGCTAGAGATGGCCGGGAGATGGCCGGGGAGCTGTTTTTT

v_gene: TRBV20-1
len: 16
abundance: .
j_gene: TRBJ1-5
d_gene: TRBD1
CDR3aa: CSAGTGGSMGNQPQHF
CDR3nt: TGCAGTGCCGGGACAGGGGGTTCTATGGGCAATCAGCCCCAGCATTTT

v_gene: TRBV6-1
len: 13
abundance: few
j_gene: TRBJ1-1
d_gene: .
CDR3aa: CASRSIWDTEAFF
CDR3nt: TGTGCCAGCAGGTCTATTTGGGACACTGAAGCTTTCTTT

v_gene: TRBV2
len: 16
abundance: few
j_gene: TRBJ1-4
d_gene: TRBD1
CDR3aa: CASSPQTGGAGEKLFF
CDR3nt: TGTGCCAGCAGCCCACAGACAGGGGGCGCCGGTGAAAAACTGTTTTTT

v_gene: TRBV20-1
len: 13
abundance: .
j_gene: TRBJ2-1
d_gene: TRBD2
CDR3aa: CSATAGGYNEQFF
CDR3nt: TGCAGTGCCACAGCGGGGGGGTACAATGAGCAGTTCTTC

v_gene: TRBV14
len: 17
abundance: .
j_gene: TRBJ2-6
d_gene: .
CDR3aa: CASSQDLVGVGANVLTF
CDR3nt: TGTGCCAGCAGCCAAGATCTTGTGGGGGTCGGGGCCAACGTCCTGACTTTC

v_gene: TRBV20-1
len: 13
abundance: .
j_gene: TRBJ2-3
d_gene: .
CDR3aa: CSARSAVTDTQYF
CDR3nt: TGCAGTGCTAGATCGGCGGTCACAGATACGCAGTATTTT

v_gene: TRBV20-1
len: 13
abundance: many
j_gene: TRBJ2-7
d_gene: TRBD2
CDR3aa: CSAPTSGIYEQYF
CDR3nt: TGCAGTGCTCCGACTAGCGGGATCTACGAGCAGTACTTC

v_gene: TRBV18
len: 16
abundance: .
j_gene: TRBJ2-5
d_gene: TRBD2
CDR3aa: CASSSQSRGGEETQYF
CDR3nt: TGTGCCAGCTCATCTCAATCCCGCGGGGGGGAAGAGACCCAGTACTTC

v_gene: TRBV4-3
len: 15
abundance: .
j_gene: TRBJ1-5
d_gene: .
CDR3aa: CASSQKAYSNQPQHF
CDR3nt: TGCGCCAGCAGCCAAAAGGCTTATAGCAATCAGCCCCAGCATTTT

v_gene: TRBV27
len: 16
abundance: many
j_gene: TRBJ2-1
d_gene: TRBD2
CDR3aa: CASSSTSGSPYNEQFF
CDR3nt: TGTGCCAGCAGTTCCACTAGCGGGAGTCCCTACAATGAGCAGTTCTTC

v_gene: TRBV9
len: 16
abundance: .
j_gene: TRBJ2-2
d_gene: TRBD2
CDR3aa: CASSSGLAGYTGELFF
CDR3nt: TGTGCCAGCAGCTCAGGACTAGCGGGCTATACCGGGGAGCTGTTTTTT

v_gene: TRBV6-1
len: 15
abundance: few
j_gene: TRBJ2-2
d_gene: .
CDR3aa: CASSAQTRNTGELFF
CDR3nt: TGTGCCAGCAGTGCCCAGACTAGGAACACCGGGGAGCTGTTTTTT

v_gene: TRBV12-3/TRBV12-4
len: 14
abundance: many
j_gene: TRBJ2-1
d_gene: .
CDR3aa: CASRSGGRRNEQFF
CDR3nt: TGTGCCAGCAGGTCAGGGGGGAGGAGGAATGAGCAGTTCTTC

v_gene: TRBV19
len: 12
abundance: .
j_gene: TRBJ1-5
d_gene: .
CDR3aa: CASSIEGQPQHF
CDR3nt: TGTGCCAGTAGTATAGAGGGACAACCCCAGCATTTT

v_gene: TRBV6-2/TRBV6-3
len: 13
abundance: many
j_gene: TRBJ2-5
d_gene: .
CDR3aa: CASSSGPWETQYF
CDR3nt: TGTGCCAGCAGTTCCGGACCGTGGGAGACCCAGTACTTC

v_gene: TRBV19
len: 14
abundance: .
j_gene: TRBJ2-7
d_gene: TRBD2
CDR3aa: CASTPGGGPYEQYF
CDR3nt: TGTGCCAGTACCCCCGGGGGGGGCCCCTACGAGCAGTACTTC

v_gene: TRBV30
len: 14
abundance: many
j_gene: TRBJ2-1
d_gene: .
CDR3aa: CAWSVSIAYNEQFF
CDR3nt: TGTGCCTGGAGTGTTAGCATCGCCTACAATGAGCAGTTCTTC

v_gene: TRBV7-2
len: 13
abundance: many
j_gene: TRBJ2-7
d_gene: TRBD2
CDR3aa: CASRPGLNYEQYF
CDR3nt: TGTGCCAGCAGGCCGGGACTAAACTACGAGCAGTACTTC

v_gene: TRBV6-2/TRBV6-3
len: 18
abundance: .
j_gene: TRBJ1-5
d_gene: TRBD1
CDR3aa: CASSFDREGAYSNQPQHF
CDR3nt: TGTGCCAGCAGTTTCGACAGGGAAGGGGCCTATAGCAATCAGCCCCAGCATTTT

v_gene: TRBV5-1
len: 13
abundance: few
j_gene: TRBJ1-2
d_gene: TRBD1
CDR3aa: CASSYRGNYGYTF
CDR3nt: TGCGCCAGCAGCTACAGGGGGAACTATGGCTACACCTTC

v_gene: TRBV13
len: 15
abundance: .
j_gene: TRBJ2-4
d_gene: .
CDR3aa: CASSLGEGAKNIQYF
CDR3nt: TGTGCCAGCAGCCTAGGTGAGGGGGCCAAAAACATTCAGTACTTC

v_gene: TRBV4-3
len: 14
abundance: .
j_gene: TRBJ1-2
d_gene: TRBD1
CDR3aa: CASSQDGQGDGYTF
CDR3nt: TGCGCCAGCAGCCAAGACGGGCAGGGGGATGGCTACACCTTC

v_gene: TRBV3-1
len: 14
abundance: .
j_gene: TRBJ1-2
d_gene: .
CDR3aa: CASSHRGTYYGYTF
CDR3nt: TGTGCCAGCAGCCACAGGGGTACCTACTATGGCTACACCTTC

v_gene: TRBV11-2
len: 18
abundance: .
j_gene: TRBJ2-6
d_gene: TRBD2
CDR3aa: CASSSNSGDRSGANVLTF
CDR3nt: TGTGCCAGCAGCTCCAACAGCGGGGACCGCTCTGGGGCCAACGTCCTGACTTTC

v_gene: TRBV30
len: 13
abundance: many
j_gene: TRBJ1-5
d_gene: .
CDR3aa: CAWSVSDYQPQHF
CDR3nt: TGTGCCTGGAGTGTATCGGACTATCAGCCCCAGCATTTT

v_gene: TRBV5-1
len: 15
abundance: many
j_gene: TRBJ1-1
d_gene: TRBD1
CDR3aa: CASSLQGAVNTEAFF
CDR3nt: TGCGCCAGCAGCTTACAGGGGGCTGTGAACACTGAAGCTTTCTTT

v_gene: TRBV6-5
len: 15
abundance: .
j_gene: TRBJ2-2
d_gene: TRBD2
CDR3aa: CASSYLAGTIGELFF
CDR3nt: TGTGCCAGCAGTTATCTAGCGGGAACTATCGGGGAGCTGTTTTTT

v_gene: TRBV6-1
len: 14
abundance: .
j_gene: TRBJ1-6
d_gene: .
CDR3aa: CASSERGADSPLHF
CDR3nt: TGTGCCAGCAGTGAACGGGGTGCCGATTCACCCCTCCACTTT

v_gene: TRBV20-1
len: 13
abundance: many
j_gene: TRBJ2-3
d_gene: .
CDR3aa: CSAPGPSTDTQYF
CDR3nt: TGCAGTGCTCCCGGTCCTAGCACAGATACGCAGTATTTT

v_gene: TRBV11-1
len: 12
abundance: many
j_gene: TRBJ1-6
d_gene: .
CDR3aa: CASGYRESPLHF
CDR3nt: TGTGCCAGCGGATATAGGGAATCACCCCTCCACTTT

v_gene: TRBV20-1
len: 11
abundance: .
j_gene: TRBJ2-3
d_gene: .
CDR3aa: CSAREVGTQYF
CDR3nt: TGCAGTGCTAGAGAGGTGGGAACGCAGTATTTT

v_gene: TRBV7-2
len: 15
abundance: many
j_gene: TRBJ2-7
d_gene: .
CDR3aa: CASSFFRGPRYEQYF
CDR3nt: TGTGCCAGCAGCTTTTTCAGGGGCCCGAGGTACGAGCAGTACTTC

v_gene: TRBV20-1
len: 16
abundance: .
j_gene: TRBJ2-3
d_gene: .
CDR3aa: CSARDTGRGGTDTQYF
CDR3nt: TGCAGTGCTAGAGATACGGGTCGGGGCGGCACAGATACGCAGTATTTT

v_gene: TRBV12-3/TRBV12-4
len: 16
abundance: many
j_gene: TRBJ1-2
d_gene: TRBD1
CDR3aa: CASSPSDRVSDYGYTF
CDR3nt: TGTGCCAGCAGTCCCTCAGACAGGGTTTCTGACTATGGCTACACCTTC

v_gene: TRBV12-3/TRBV12-4
len: 12
abundance: many
j_gene: TRBJ1-1
d_gene: .
CDR3aa: CASTPGGAEAFF
CDR3nt: TGTGCCAGCACCCCCGGAGGAGCTGAAGCTTTCTTT

v_gene: TRBV13
len: 15
abundance: many
j_gene: TRBJ1-1
d_gene: TRBD1
CDR3aa: CASRAFRDRGDEAFF
CDR3nt: TGTGCCAGCAGGGCCTTTCGGGACAGGGGAGATGAAGCTTTCTTT

v_gene: TRBV3-1
len: 15
abundance: many
j_gene: TRBJ2-7
d_gene: .
CDR3aa: CASSQVRGKGYEQYF
CDR3nt: TGTGCCAGCAGCCAAGTAAGAGGGAAGGGCTACGAGCAGTACTTC

v_gene: TRBV7-8
len: 14
abundance: many
j_gene: TRBJ2-7
d_gene: TRBD1
CDR3aa: CASSAGQGAGEQYF
CDR3nt: TGTGCCAGCAGCGCTGGACAGGGGGCAGGGGAGCAGTACTTC

v_gene: TRBV6-1
len: 14
abundance: few
j_gene: TRBJ2-5
d_gene: TRBD2
CDR3aa: CASSPHSGKETQYF
CDR3nt: TGTGCCAGCAGCCCACATAGCGGGAAGGAGACCCAGTACTTC